The 8 T cell receptor beta chains listed next were all sequenced from one sample in a study of neurological immune-mediated disorders. TCRdb reanalysed the 5' RACE reads using MiXCR and keeps one entry per CDR3 protein. The sample contains about 55,000 distinct CDR3 sequences, around 3.6% of which appear only once. The specimen was PBMCs. The source is a young man with multiple sclerosis.

At least ten counts were recorded for this clonotype. V usage is TRBV7-9 and J usage is TRBJ1-4; 8 bases fit TRBD1. Unmatched junction bases numbered 3, after V lost 6 bases and J lost 3 bases. This CDR3 comprises 14 residues. The V gene's germline CDR1 is SEHNR and CDR2 FQNEAQ (reference sequence). Here the CDR3 DNA reads TGTGCCAGCAGACAGACAGGGGCTAATGAAAAACTGTTTTTT. It specifies CASRQTGANEKLFF.

The table lists this clonotype with many counts. The chain employs TRBV20-1 and TRBJ1-2, with D unresolved. Trimming removed 4 bases at V and 6 bases at J, with 18 bases between. The V gene's germline CDR1 is DFQATT and CDR2 SNEGSKA (reference sequence). CDR3 size: 14 residues. The CDR3 region has the DNA TGCAGTGCTACAACCGGACCCCCGTGGGATGGCTACACCTTC. Translating gives CSATTGPPWDGYTF.

This clonotype was picked up many times. This chain links TRBV20-1 with TRBJ2-2; D gene ambiguous. V was shortened by 0 bases and J by 9 bases, with 8 bases between the two germline ends. This CDR3 has 12 amino acids. Germline V lookup: CDR1 DFQATT, CDR2 SNEGSKA (reference sequence). CDR3: CSAREGGRELFF. For the CDR3, the DNA is TGCAGTGCTAGAGAAGGTGGGCGGGAGCTGTTTTTT.

This sequence joins TRBV20-1 and TRBJ2-7; TRBD2 matches 7 bases. Losses at the gene ends were 4 bases for V and 1 base for J; bases not matched to a gene: 1. The CDR3 covers 12 residues. In germline, CDR1 is DFQATT, CDR2 SNEGSKA (reference sequence). CDR3 loop: CSAKRGSYEQYF. DNA for the CDR3: TGCAGTGCTAAGCGGGGTTCCTACGAGCAGTACTTC.

The V gene is TRBV20-1, the J gene TRBJ1-1, with D tentatively TRBD1 (6 bases). This CDR3 has 15 amino acids. Germline CDR1 DFQATT, CDR2 SNEGSKA (reference sequence). Trimming left V 0 bases short and J 4 bases short, with 15 bases between. CDR3 sequence reads: CSARERGGIITEAFF. CDR3 coding DNA: TGCAGTGCTAGAGAGAGGGGGGGTATTATCACTGAAGCTTTCTTT.

The table lists this clonotype with many counts. The rearrangement links TRBV5-1 to TRBJ1-1; D is ambiguous. The V gene lost 2 bases and the J gene lost 5 bases, with 10 bases spanning the gap. CDR1 is SGHRS and CDR2 is YFSETQ in the germline V gene. CDR3 length: 13 residues. CDR3 sequence (DNA): TGCGCCAGCAGCTTTTCACGAGGGACTGAAGCTTTCTTT. Its protein product is CASSFSRGTEAFF.

The rearrangement links TRBV28 to TRBJ1-2; no clear D gene. The CDR3 is 13 residues long. The V gene lost 5 bases and the J gene lost 0 bases, with 7 bases spanning the gap. Germline V gene sequence: CDR1 MDHEN, CDR2 SYDVKM. The CDR3 reads CASSDRTNYGYTF. The DNA of the CDR3 is TGTGCCAGCAGTGATAGAACTAACTATGGCTACACCTTC.

This clonotype was picked up many times. This chain connects TRBV29-1 to TRBJ1-2; unclear D gene. Germline V gives CDR1 SQVTM, CDR2 ANQGSEA. This CDR3 spans 13 amino acids. V shed 6 bases and J shed 0 bases, with 11 bases lying between them. As DNA, the CDR3 is TGCAGCGTCGTGGACCGGGCTAACTATGGCTACACCTTC. Its protein product is CSVVDRANYGYTF.